Presented here are 12 T cell receptor beta chains from one specimen sequenced in a study of blood T cell repertoires in COVID-19. TCRdb keeps only in-frame clones here, not all; method: immunoSEQ multiplex PCR. The sample shows approximately 390,000 clones, roughly 89% of them seen only once. Sequencing input: peripheral blood. The origin of the receptors is a man in his late teens or twenties with active or convalescent COVID-19.

The genes are TRBV6-2 or TRBV6-3 and TRBJ2-2; the match to TRBD2 covers 10 bases. Per germline, CDR1 MNHEY and CDR2 SVGEGT. CDR3 length: 17 amino acids. The junction had 7 bases not matched to a gene; V was cut back by 5 bases and J by 1 base. The CDR3 DNA sequence: TGTGCCAGCAGTGATGTAGCGGGGGGAAAGAACACCGGGGAGCTGTTTTTT. Translating gives CASSDVAGGKNTGELFF.

This chain joins TRBV27 and TRBJ1-6; 11 nucleotides align to TRBD1. Germline V gives CDR1 MNHEY, CDR2 SMNVEV (reference sequence). V lost 3 bases to trimming and J lost 6 bases; unmatched junction nucleotides: 7. This CDR3 is built from 17 residues. The chain's CDR3 is CASSFRDRGRFNSPLHF. In nucleotides, the CDR3 is TGTGCCAGCAGTTTTCGGGACAGGGGGAGGTTTAATTCACCCCTCCACTTT.

The chain combines TRBV4-3 with TRBJ2-2; tentative D call: TRBD1 (6 bases). This CDR3 is built from 15 residues. V shed 3 bases and J shed 3 bases, with 11 bases lying between them. Germline V gives CDR1 LGHNA, CDR2 YSLEER. CDR3 loop: CASSQWGQHTGELFF. Written as DNA, the CDR3 is TGCGCCAGCAGCCAGTGGGGGCAGCACACCGGGGAGCTGTTTTTT.

The chain carries TRBV19 and TRBJ2-2; the match to TRBD2 covers 8 bases. The germline CDR1 and CDR2 sequences are LNHDA and SQIVND (reference sequence). V lost 1 base, J lost 5 bases, and 6 bases stayed unmatched. The CDR3 has 16 amino acids. The CDR3 sequence is CASSIVFSGVTGELFF. DNA of the CDR3: TGTGCCAGTAGTATAGTTTTTAGCGGGGTAACCGGGGAGCTGTTTTTT.

The J gene is TRBJ1-3, the V gene TRBV4-1, with 7 nucleotides matching TRBD1. Germline V lookup: CDR1 MGHRA, CDR2 YSYEKL. V dropped 4 bases and J dropped 3; count of bases not matched to a gene: 12. This CDR3 has 17 amino acids. The CDR3 nucleotides read TGCGCCAGCAGCCCTGCAGGGGGAGGTTTCGGTGGAAACACCATATATTTT. Translating it yields CASSPAGGGFGGNTIYF.

The V and J genes are TRBV6-6 and TRBJ1-5, with TRBD1 matching 8 bases. The CDR3 has 14 amino acids. J gave up 6 bases and V 6 bases, and 7 bases lay outside the gene matches. Germline assignment: CDR1 MNHNY and CDR2 SVGAGI (reference sequence). DNA for the CDR3: TGTGCCAGCAGCCACAGGGGGGCCGGTCAGCCCCAGCATTTT. This gives the protein CASSHRGAGQPQHF.

This chain uses TRBV19 with TRBJ2-5, with 9 bases identical to TRBD1. This CDR3 spans 13 amino acids. Trimming cost V 6 bases and J 5 bases; bases outside gene matches: 4. Looked up from germline, CDR1 is LNHDA and CDR2 is SQIVND (reference sequence). The CDR3 DNA reads TGTGCCAGTAGCCGGACAGGGGAGGAGACCCAGTACTTC. As protein: CASSRTGEETQYF.

V and J are TRBV7-2 and TRBJ1-2; 7 bases match TRBD1. Germline V gene sequence: CDR1 SGHTA, CDR2 FQGNSA. V shed 5 bases and J 8 bases; nucleotides not matched to a gene: 8. CDR3 length equals 13 residues. The CDR3 DNA follows: TGTGCCAGCAGCCCCGGGACAGCTTTCGGCTACACCTTC. Translation gives CASSPGTAFGYTF.

The chain links TRBV24-1 to TRBJ1-4; the D gene is possibly TRBD1 (6 bases). V shed 4 bases and J shed 3 bases, with 8 bases lying between them. Germline V lookup: CDR1 KGHDR, CDR2 SFDVKD. The CDR3 has 14 amino acids. Here the CDR3 DNA reads TGTGCCACCAGTGAGGGGGCGGCTAATGAAAAACTGTTTTTT. Its translation: CATSEGAANEKLFF.

This chain links TRBV27 with TRBJ1-4; D gene unclear. Germline V CDR1 and CDR2: MNHEY, SMNVEV (reference sequence). V shed 8 bases and J shed 10 bases, with 26 bases lying between them. CDR3 size: 16 residues. The CDR3 DNA sequence: TGTGCCAGCTCCAATACGAGGGCAGATGGGGTCGGAAAACTGTTTTTT. This gives the protein CASSNTRADGVGKLFF.

This rearrangement joins TRBV28 to TRBJ2-7; TRBD1 agrees at 11 bases. The CDR3 has 14 residues. Germline V lookup: CDR1 MDHEN, CDR2 SYDVKM. Losses at the gene ends were 6 bases for V and 7 bases for J; bases not matched to a gene: 8. The CDR3, as DNA: TGTGCCAGCAGGAAGGGACAGGGGGGGTTGGAGCAGTACTTC. Protein sequence: CASRKGQGGLEQYF.

CDR3 loop: CASSLNRQGMFF. The DNA for the CDR3 is TGTGCCAGCAGCCTAAACCGACAGGGGATGTTTTTT. The V gene is TRBV6-2 or TRBV6-3, the J gene TRBJ1-4, with 8 nucleotides matching TRBD1. This CDR3 is 12 amino acids long. Unmatched junction bases numbered 9, after V lost 6 bases and J lost 15 bases. CDR1 and CDR2 (germline): MNHEY, SVGEGT.